What follows are 28 T cell receptor beta chains derived from one specimen sequenced in a study of OX40 agonist ivuxolimab in advanced cancers. Sequencing was performed with immunoSEQ multiplex PCR; in TCRdb, only in-frame clones are kept and a portion is missing. The sample yields roughly 75,000 clones, 85% to 90% seen once. The sample in question was CD4+ or CD8+ T cells sorted from blood, obtained in a trial of the OX40 agonist ivuxolimab. The receptors originated from an adult with an advanced solid tumor such as melanoma, head and neck, liver or kidney cancer.

V gene TRBV7-9 combines with J gene TRBJ2-5; 7 bases agree with TRBD2. V lost 5 bases, J lost 4 bases, and 13 bases stayed unmatched. Germline assignment: CDR1 SEHNR and CDR2 FQNEAQ (reference sequence). This CDR3 has 16 residues. The CDR3: CASSPGAAREGETQYF. The CDR3, as DNA: TGTGCCAGCAGCCCAGGAGCGGCTAGGGAGGGAGAGACCCAGTACTTC.

This clone was seen just once. The genes are TRBV29-1 and TRBJ2-7; D uncertain. CDR1 is SQVTM, CDR2 ANQGSEA, per germline. The length of the CDR3 is 10 residues. Between the trimmed V and J ends, which lost 5 bases and 3 bases, there was a span of 5 bases. CDR3 bases: TGCAGCGTTTATGACTACGAGCAGTACTTC. Translating gives CSVYDYEQYF.

Only one count was recorded for this clone. V usage is TRBV6-6 and J usage is TRBJ1-1; D might be TRBD1 (5 bases). The length of the CDR3 is 14 residues. CDR1 is MNHNY and CDR2 is SVGAGI in the germline V gene (reference sequence). V was trimmed by 4 bases and J by 1 base, leaving 10 bases between them. This CDR3 reads CASSSFRENTEAFF. CDR3 nucleotides: TGTGCCAGCAGTTCCTTCAGGGAGAACACTGAAGCTTTCTTT.

V and J are TRBV7-2 and TRBJ2-7, with 8 bases matching TRBD1. Trimming took 4 bases from V and 5 from J; bases not matched to a gene: 7. CDR3 length: 14 amino acids. Germline V gives CDR1 SGHTA, CDR2 FQGNSA. CDR3 nucleotide sequence: TGTGCCAGCAGCTCAGACAGGGGTAGCAACGAGCAGTACTTC. Residues: CASSSDRGSNEQYF.

The chain joins TRBV6-5 to TRBJ2-1; possibly TRBD1 for D (5 bases). Germline V CDR1 and CDR2: MNHEY, SVGAGI. Trimming took off 3 bases at V and 0 bases at J, with 9 bases between the two ends. The CDR3 spans 15 residues. Here the CDR3 reads CASSYTGPSYNEQFF. The CDR3 DNA sequence: TGTGCCAGCAGTTATACAGGTCCCTCCTACAATGAGCAGTTCTTC.

The V gene is TRBV11-1, the J gene TRBJ1-2; D might be TRBD1 (5 bases). Germline lookup yields CDR1 SGHAT and CDR2 FQDESV (reference sequence). V gave up 1 base and J gave up 5 bases, with 14 bases separating them. The CDR3 totals 15 residues. Written as DNA, the CDR3 is TGTGCCAGCAGCTTAGAGGTTGTCAGGGCGTATGGCTACACCTTC. It translates to CASSLEVVRAYGYTF. Variable domain in full (rest from reference TRBV11-1 and TRBJ1-2): EAEVAQSPRYKITEKSQAVAFWCDPISGHATLYWYRQILGQGPELLVQFQDESVVDDSQLPKDRFSAERLKGVDSTLKIQPAELGDSAMYLCASSLEVVRAYGYTFGSGTRLTVV.

The chain is built from TRBV7-3 and TRBJ2-7, with D possibly called TRBD1 or TRBD2 (5 bases each). V was cut by 5 bases and J by 4 bases, with 21 bases left in between. Germline loops: CDR1 SGHTA, CDR2 FQGTGA. The CDR3 contains 16 residues. In nucleotides, the CDR3 is TGTGCCAGCAGCCCGACCCGCTACGGGACGCGATACGAGCAGTACTTC. Encoded protein: CASSPTRYGTRYEQYF.

V and J are TRBV9 and TRBJ2-1; 8 bases fit TRBD2. Germline CDR1 SGDLS, CDR2 YYNGEE. Trimming cost V 4 bases and J 5 bases; bases outside gene matches: 8. CDR3 length equals 15 residues. The CDR3: CASSISGTRDNEQFF. Written as DNA, the CDR3 is TGTGCCAGCAGCATCTCCGGGACTAGAGACAATGAGCAGTTCTTC.

The chain carries TRBV11-2 and TRBJ1-1; TRBD1 is a possible D gene (5 bases). Trimming took 6 bases from V and 8 from J, leaving 10 bases between them. The CDR3 sequence is 11 residues long. Germline lookup yields CDR1 SGHAT and CDR2 FQNNGV. CDR3 DNA: TGTGCCAGCAGGAGGGGTGTAGAAGCTTTCTTT. Its protein product is CASRRGVEAFF.

V is TRBV5-1 and J is TRBJ1-3; the D is unclear. Per germline, CDR1 SGHRS and CDR2 YFSETQ. The CDR3 loop spans 15 amino acids. The germline V and J ends were trimmed by 1 base and 0 bases, with 8 bases remaining between them. This CDR3 is CASSLLGDSGNTIYF. Written as DNA, the CDR3 is TGCGCCAGCAGCTTGCTTGGGGACTCTGGAAACACCATATATTTT.

The table lists this clone with a count of one. This chain connects TRBV9 to TRBJ1-3; 7 nucleotides align to TRBD1. CDR3 length: 17 residues. Germline V lookup: CDR1 SGDLS, CDR2 YYNGEE. V lost 0 bases, J lost 3 bases, and 9 bases stayed unmatched. The CDR3 is CASSVGAGTVLGNTIYF. In DNA, the CDR3 is TGTGCCAGCAGCGTAGGAGCCGGGACAGTACTTGGAAACACCATATATTTT.

The gene calls are TRBV30 and TRBJ2-7, with D possibly called TRBD1 or TRBD2 (6 bases each). Trimming pared 4 bases from V and 2 bases from J, leaving 18 bases between. Germline lookup yields CDR1 GTSNPN and CDR2 SVGIG (reference sequence). The CDR3 has 15 amino acids. DNA for the CDR3: TGTGCCTGGAAGGTTGGCGGGACACTAACCTACGAGCAGTACTTC. Translating it yields CAWKVGGTLTYEQYF.

V is TRBV7-9 and J is TRBJ1-1, with D uncertain. V gave up 2 bases and J gave up 3 bases, with 7 bases separating them. Per the germline V gene, CDR1 is SEHNR and CDR2 is FQNEAQ (reference sequence). The CDR3 has 13 residues. CDR3 residues: CASSLSGDTEAFF. CDR3 bases: TGTGCCAGCAGCTTATCCGGGGACACTGAAGCTTTCTTT. The complete variable domain, with remaining parts taken from reference TRBV7-9 and TRBJ1-1, reads DTGVSQNPRHKITKRGQNVTFRCDPISEHNRLYWYRQTLGQGPEFLTYFQNEAQLEKSRLLSDRFSAERPKGSFSTLEIQRTEQGDSAMYLCASSLSGDTEAFFGQGTRLTVV.

The genes are TRBV9 and TRBJ2-1, with D maybe TRBD2 (6 bases). V was pared by 2 bases and J by 3 bases, with 12 bases between. There are 15 residues in the CDR3. Germline-derived CDR1 and CDR2 are SGDLS and YYNGEE. The CDR3: CASSVWGTLYNEQFF. The CDR3 DNA follows: TGTGCCAGCAGCGTCTGGGGGACTCTCTACAATGAGCAGTTCTTC.

The V and J genes are TRBV27 and TRBJ1-5; 10 nucleotides align to TRBD1. This CDR3 has 16 amino acids. Trimming removed 6 bases from V and 3 bases from J; junction bases left unmatched: 8. Germline CDR1 MNHEY, CDR2 SMNVEV (reference sequence). CDR3 in amino acids: CASSRGGTGVNQPQHF. CDR3 in DNA: TGTGCCAGCAGCCGTGGCGGGACAGGGGTCAATCAGCCCCAGCATTTT.

This rearrangement joins TRBV10-3 to TRBJ2-1; D is tentatively TRBD1 or TRBD2 (5 bases each). The CDR3 loop spans 12 amino acids. Per germline, CDR1 ENHRY and CDR2 SYGVKD. V was shortened by 6 bases and J by 7 bases, with 10 bases between the two germline ends. CDR3 region: CAISGTENEQFF. The CDR3 coding sequence is TGTGCCATCAGCGGGACGGAGAATGAGCAGTTCTTC.

This clone was detected once. The V call is TRBV2, the J call TRBJ2-5; D is possibly TRBD1 or TRBD2 (6 bases each). The CDR3 is made up of 14 amino acids. The V end lost 3 bases, the J end lost 4 bases, and 12 bases lay between the germline ends. The germline V gene encodes CDR1 SNHLY and CDR2 FYNNEI. CDR3 loop: CASSEVTGAETQYF. In nucleotides, the CDR3 is TGTGCCAGCAGTGAGGTCACGGGGGCAGAGACCCAGTACTTC.

The chain has TRBV11-3 and TRBJ2-1; D is uncertain. The CDR3 length is 13 residues. Germline V CDR1 and CDR2: SGHNT, YENEEA. The V end lost 1 base, the J end lost 2 bases, and 3 bases lay between the germline ends. The CDR3 DNA reads TGTGCCAGCAGCTTAGGGGCCTACAATGAGCAGTTCTTC. It encodes CASSLGAYNEQFF.

This sequence joins TRBV7-3 and TRBJ2-2; 11 bases match TRBD2. V gave up 5 bases and J gave up 2 bases; unmatched junction bases: 7. This CDR3 is built from 17 residues. CDR1 SGHTA and CDR2 FQGTGA come from the germline V gene. The CDR3 DNA reads TGTGCCAGCAGCCCCCGGACTAGCGGGTATAACACCGGGGAGCTGTTTTTT. Encoded protein: CASSPRTSGYNTGELFF.

The rearrangement joins TRBV5-4 to TRBJ2-5; D may be TRBD2 (6 bases). Germline CDR1 and CDR2: SGHNT and YYREEE (reference sequence). Trimming shortened V by 6 bases and J by 3 bases, and 12 bases separated the two germline ends. The CDR3 covers 13 residues. The DNA for the CDR3 is TGTGCCAGCACTTTGGGGGGAAAAGAGACCCAGTACTTC. Amino acids: CASTLGGKETQYF.

This rearrangement joins TRBV5-1 to TRBJ1-3; 7 nucleotides align to TRBD1. This CDR3 comprises 15 residues. The V gene's germline CDR1 is SGHRS and CDR2 YFSETQ. V lost 2 bases, J lost 0 bases, and 2 bases stayed unmatched. As DNA, the CDR3 is TGCGCCAGCAGCTTAGACAGGGCCTCTGGAAACACCATATATTTT. Protein: CASSLDRASGNTIYF.

CDR3 coding DNA: TGTGCCAGTAGTAGACAGCTTAATCAGCCCCAGCATTTT. Encoded protein: CASSRQLNQPQHF. The J gene is TRBJ1-5, the V gene TRBV19; TRBD1 is a possible D gene (5 bases). Looked up from germline, CDR1 is LNHDA and CDR2 is SQIVND (reference sequence). Trimming shortened V by 4 bases and J by 4 bases, and 8 bases separated the two germline ends. The CDR3 covers 13 residues.

The gene calls are TRBV28 and TRBJ1-1; D unclear. The CDR3 extends over 13 amino acids. The ends were cut back, 3 bases at V and 5 bases at J, with 10 bases in the middle. Germline V gene data show CDR1 as MDHEN and CDR2 as SYDVKM. The CDR3 sequence: CASSFEGKTEAFF. Here the CDR3 DNA reads TGTGCCAGCAGTTTCGAGGGTAAGACTGAAGCTTTCTTT.

The chain has TRBV7-9 and TRBJ1-2; D not resolved. V gave up 1 base and J gave up 4 bases, with 10 bases separating them. The CDR3 has 14 residues. Per germline, CDR1 SEHNR and CDR2 FQNEAQ (reference sequence). The CDR3 here is CASSLVTLIYGYTF. In DNA form, the CDR3 reads TGTGCCAGCAGCTTAGTTACGCTGATCTATGGCTACACCTTC.

This rearrangement joins TRBV6-5 to TRBJ2-7; possible D gene TRBD1, 5 bases. Germline assignment: CDR1 MNHEY and CDR2 SVGAGI. V was clipped by 5 bases and J by 3 bases, with 11 bases between them. The length of the CDR3 is 13 residues. The CDR3 reads CASSSSGNYEQYF. CDR3 coding DNA: TGTGCCAGCAGTAGTTCAGGGAACTACGAGCAGTACTTC.

The chain couples TRBV6-1 to TRBJ1-2; D perhaps matches TRBD1 (5 bases). Germline-derived CDR1 and CDR2 are MNHNS and SASEGT. This CDR3 is built from 16 residues. The V end lost 3 bases, the J end lost 4 bases, and 18 bases lay between the germline ends. The chain's CDR3 is CASSEYTGSLFYGYTF. The CDR3 nucleotides read TGTGCCAGCAGTGAGTATACAGGAAGCTTATTCTATGGCTACACCTTC.

The J gene is TRBJ2-7, the V gene TRBV30; no reliable D call. Trimming removed 5 bases from V and 3 bases from J, with 5 bases in between. This CDR3 spans 10 amino acids. Germline V gene lookup returns CDR1 GTSNPN and CDR2 SVGIG (reference sequence). The CDR3 sequence: CAWGNYEQYF. The CDR3 DNA sequence: TGTGCCTGGGGGAACTACGAGCAGTACTTC.

The chain uses TRBV27 and TRBJ2-7; D may be TRBD1 or TRBD2 (6 bases each). The germline V and J ends were trimmed by 3 bases and 5 bases, with 14 bases remaining between them. From germline, CDR1 is MNHEY and CDR2 SMNVEV (reference sequence). This CDR3 has 14 residues. In DNA, the CDR3 is TGTGCCAGCAGTTTTGGAGGGGGGAGGAACGAGCAGTACTTC. It encodes CASSFGGGRNEQYF.